The 22 T cell receptor beta chains given below trace back to one sample, sequenced in a study of beta chain features in type 1 diabetes. Expressed TCRB transcripts were sequenced because the entire RNA isolate underwent reverse transcription. Profiled with immunoSEQ multiplex PCR; TCRdb holds only in-frame clones, not every one. Here the sample spans some 360,000 clones, 15% to 20% being singletons. Sequencing was done on a sample of naive CD4+ T cells from blood. All receptors come from a woman between 18 and 29 years old in good health.

This clone appeared a few times. V is TRBV9 and J is TRBJ2-7; D is unresolved. CDR3 length: 13 residues. V lost 2 bases, J lost 3 bases, and 9 bases lay in between. Germline V lookup: CDR1 SGDLS, CDR2 YYNGEE. The CDR3 sequence is CASSVRQIYEQYF. The CDR3 coding sequence is TGTGCCAGCAGCGTGAGGCAGATCTACGAGCAGTACTTC.

This clone is a singleton in its sample. V is TRBV25-1 and J is TRBJ2-2; 10 bases are a match to TRBD1. Germline V CDR1 and CDR2: MGHDK, SYGVNS. The CDR3 is 14 amino acids. Trimming cost V 8 bases and J 6 bases; bases outside gene matches: 6. CDR3 in amino acids: CASRGTGEAGELFF. CDR3 bases: TGTGCCAGCCGAGGGACAGGGGAAGCCGGGGAGCTGTTTTTT.

This chain uses TRBV9 with TRBJ2-7; TRBD2 matches 9 bases. CDR3 length: 16 residues. Germline V gene sequence: CDR1 SGDLS, CDR2 YYNGEE. J was trimmed by 6 bases and V by 3 bases; bases with no gene match: 13. The CDR3 DNA reads as TGTGCCAGCAGCGAGGGAGCGGGAGGATGGAGGGGCGAGCAGTACTTC. It translates to CASSEGAGGWRGEQYF.

This clone has only a few counts. The gene calls are TRBV18 and TRBJ2-5, with 7 bases lining up with TRBD1. V was pared by 4 bases and J by 3 bases, with 2 bases of the junction left unmatched. Germline-derived CDR1 and CDR2 are KGHSH and LQKENI. This CDR3 spans 13 amino acids. The DNA for the CDR3 is TGTGCCAGCTCACTAGACAGGGAAGAGACCCAGTACTTC. Its translation: CASSLDREETQYF.

This clone turned up a few times. CDR3 nucleotide sequence: TGCGCCAGCAGCCAAGTTGGAAGCGGGAGGAGGTACGAGCAGTACTTC. This gives the protein CASSQVGSGRRYEQYF. The V gene is TRBV4-1, the J gene TRBJ2-7, with 9 bases aligning to TRBD2. The junction had 8 bases not matched to a gene; V was cut back by 1 base and J by 4 bases. Per germline, CDR1 MGHRA and CDR2 YSYEKL. The CDR3 has 16 amino acids.

Only a few counts were recorded for this clone. The rearrangement uses TRBV2 and TRBJ2-5; D perhaps matches TRBD2 (6 bases). Trimming removed 10 bases at V and 10 bases at J, with 16 bases between. The CDR3 covers 11 residues. The germline V gene has CDR1 SNHLY and CDR2 FYNNEI. CDR3 in amino acids: CANTRGGRQYF. The CDR3 bases are TGTGCCAACACGCGGGGAGGACGCCAGTACTTC.

The chain joins TRBV7-6 to TRBJ2-5; TRBD2 is a possible D gene (5 bases). Trimming left V 5 bases short and J 7 bases short, with 11 bases between. Germline V gene sequence: CDR1 SGHVS, CDR2 FNYEAQ. The CDR3 spans 12 residues. The DNA of the CDR3 is TGTGCCAGCAGCCCAGTTCGGGGGACCCAGTACTTC. It translates to CASSPVRGTQYF. The whole variable domain, filled in from reference TRBV7-6 and TRBJ2-5, reads GAGVSQSPRYKVTKRGQDVALRCDPISGHVSLYWYRQALGQGPEFLTYFNYEAQQDKSGLPNDRFSAERPEGSISTLTIQRTEQRDSAMYRCASSPVRGTQYFGPGTRLLVL.

This clone occurred a few times. The chain couples TRBV18 to TRBJ2-7; a possible D gene is TRBD2 (6 bases). CDR1 is KGHSH, CDR2 LQKENI, per germline. V dropped 5 bases and J dropped 0 bases, with 11 bases sitting between them. The CDR3 consists of 14 residues. The CDR3 region has the DNA TGTGCCAGCTCAACGGGGGACGGCTCCTACGAGCAGTACTTC. Its translation: CASSTGDGSYEQYF.

This chain joins TRBV6-1 and TRBJ2-6, with D possibly matching TRBD1 (5 bases). The germline CDR1 and CDR2 sequences are MNHNS and SASEGT. The CDR3 contains 15 residues. Trimming cost V 4 bases and J 0 bases, with 7 bases left between them. The CDR3 DNA follows: TGTGCCAGCAGTGTAAGGGGCTCTGGGGCCAACGTCCTGACTTTC. It yields the protein CASSVRGSGANVLTF.

With respect to this clone: The junction differs from germline at one of its ends, possibly a read error. The CDR3 DNA sequence: TGCGCCAGCACCGGGACATACTCCGACAATGAGCAGTTCTTC. Amino acids: CASTGTYSDNEQFF. This chain links TRBV5-1 with TRBJ2-1, with D tentatively TRBD1 (6 bases). The CDR3 has 14 residues. Germline lookup yields CDR1 SGHRS and CDR2 YFSETQ.

The rearrangement uses TRBV30 and TRBJ2-6, with D maybe TRBD2 (5 bases). The CDR3 runs 17 residues. Trimming pared 0 bases from V and 0 bases from J, leaving 12 bases between. The V gene's germline CDR1 is GTSNPN and CDR2 SVGIG (reference sequence). As DNA, the CDR3 is TGTGCCTGGAGTGTCGGGGTGGATGACTCTGGGGCCAACGTCCTGACTTTC. As protein: CAWSVGVDDSGANVLTF.

The gene calls are TRBV9 and TRBJ2-5; the match to TRBD1 covers 7 bases. Germline CDR1 is SGDLS and CDR2 is YYNGEE. V dropped 4 bases and J dropped 2; count of bases not matched to a gene: 2. The CDR3 is made up of 13 amino acids. The CDR3 protein is CASSTGQQETQYF. The CDR3 nucleotides are TGTGCCAGCAGCACGGGACAGCAAGAGACCCAGTACTTC. The variable domain in full, with the rest retrieved from reference TRBV9 and TRBJ2-5, is DSGVTQTPKHLITATGQRVTLRCSPRSGDLSVYWYQQSLDQGLQFLIQYYNGEERAKGNILERFSAQQFPDLHSELNLSSLELGDSALYFCASSTGQQETQYFGPGTRLLVL.

This clone was observed a handful of times. J is TRBJ2-1 and V is TRBV7-2, with D perhaps matching TRBD2 (6 bases). V was cut by 5 bases and J by 9 bases, with 17 bases left in between. Germline lookup yields CDR1 SGHTA and CDR2 FQGNSA. This CDR3 comprises 14 residues. As DNA, the CDR3 is TGTGCCAGCAGCGGGCCCTCGGGGGTCGGTGAGCAGTTCTTC. This gives the protein CASSGPSGVGEQFF.

This clone turned up a few times. The chain has TRBV7-2 and TRBJ2-1; the D is unclear. The V and J ends lost 0 bases and 5 bases respectively, with 17 bases between them. The CDR3 covers 17 residues. From germline, CDR1 is SGHTA and CDR2 FQGNSA. CDR3 residues: CASSLAMVAHHDNEQFF. CDR3 DNA sequence: TGTGCCAGCAGCTTAGCTATGGTCGCACACCATGACAATGAGCAGTTCTTC.

The J gene is TRBJ2-3, the V gene TRBV7-3; D is unresolved. Deletions cut 2 bases from V and 2 bases from J, with 5 bases between. The CDR3 extends over 13 amino acids. Germline values: CDR1 SGHTA, CDR2 FQGTGA. This CDR3 is CASSLGTTDTQYF. DNA for the CDR3: TGTGCCAGCAGCTTAGGCACCACAGATACGCAGTATTTT.

There are a few counts of this clone. The chain recombines TRBV6-6 with TRBJ1-3, with 7 bases fitting TRBD1. Germline V CDR1 and CDR2: MNHNY, SVGAGI (reference sequence). After removal of 5 bases from V and 0 bases from J, the junction contained 7 bases not matched to a gene. The CDR3 extends over 16 amino acids. DNA of the CDR3: TGTGCCAGCAGTAACCGGGGGACAGCCTCTGGAAACACCATATATTTT. The encoded protein is CASSNRGTASGNTIYF.

This clone has only a few counts. The chain uses TRBV2 and TRBJ1-2, with a possible D match to TRBD1 (5 bases). Germline V gene sequence: CDR1 SNHLY, CDR2 FYNNEI. This CDR3 has 13 amino acids. Trimming removed 3 bases at V and 7 bases at J, with 12 bases between. The CDR3 loop is CASSDQGEGGYTF. The CDR3 DNA follows: TGTGCCAGCAGTGATCAAGGGGAAGGTGGCTACACCTTC.

This clone was seen only a few times. The chain recombines TRBV7-2 with TRBJ2-3; no definite D call. The germline CDR1 and CDR2 sequences are SGHTA and FQGNSA. This CDR3 is 13 amino acids long. The V end lost 3 bases, the J end lost 1 base, and 5 bases lay between the germline ends. CDR3 region: CASSFARTDTQYF. The CDR3 region has the DNA TGTGCCAGCAGCTTTGCGCGCACAGATACGCAGTATTTT.

This clone was seen a few times. The chain couples TRBV5-4 to TRBJ1-2; 9 bases agree with TRBD1. The CDR3 is 14 residues long. Germline V lookup: CDR1 SGHNT, CDR2 YYREEE (reference sequence). Trimming removed 6 bases from V and 4 bases from J; junction bases left unmatched: 7. This chain's CDR3 is CASTLTGGGYGYTF. The CDR3 DNA sequence: TGTGCCAGCACCCTGACAGGGGGAGGCTATGGCTACACCTTC.

This clone was detected a few times. The chain combines TRBV10-3 with TRBJ2-7; possibly TRBD1 for D (6 bases). V was trimmed by 3 bases and J by 7 bases, leaving 10 bases between them. Germline CDR1 and CDR2: ENHRY and SYGVKD. This CDR3 contains 12 residues. The CDR3 protein is CAISEGQGEQYF. The CDR3, as DNA: TGTGCCATCAGTGAAGGGCAGGGGGAGCAGTACTTC.

This clone was seen a few times. CDR3 coding DNA: TGCGCCAGCAGCCCGAAGGGAGCGAATAGCATTCAGTACTTC. This codes for CASSPKGANSIQYF. V usage is TRBV5-1 and J usage is TRBJ2-4; tentative D call: TRBD2 (5 bases). V was trimmed by 4 bases and J by 9 bases, leaving 17 bases between them. CDR1 is SGHRS, CDR2 YFSETQ, per germline. The CDR3 is 14 residues long.

The chain combines TRBV5-1 with TRBJ1-1; no clear D. V was shortened by 0 bases and J by 4 bases, with 13 bases between the two germline ends. CDR1 is SGHRS and CDR2 is YFSETQ in the germline V gene. The CDR3 spans 15 residues. The DNA of the CDR3 is TGCGCCAGCAGCTTGGGCCCCACGTCCAGCACTGAAGCTTTCTTT. Translation gives CASSLGPTSSTEAFF.